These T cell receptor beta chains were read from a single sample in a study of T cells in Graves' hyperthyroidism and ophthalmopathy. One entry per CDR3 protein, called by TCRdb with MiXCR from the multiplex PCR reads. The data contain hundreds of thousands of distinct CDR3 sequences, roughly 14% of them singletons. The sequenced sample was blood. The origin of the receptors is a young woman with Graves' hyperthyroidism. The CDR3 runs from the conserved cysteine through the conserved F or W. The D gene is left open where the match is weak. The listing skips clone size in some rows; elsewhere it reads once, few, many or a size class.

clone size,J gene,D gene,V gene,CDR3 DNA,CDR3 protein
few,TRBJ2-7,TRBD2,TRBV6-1,TGTGCCAGCGCCCGGGGACTATCAGAACAGTACTTC,CASARGLSEQYF
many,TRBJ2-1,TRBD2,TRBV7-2,TGTGCCAGCAGCTCGAGGGCGGGGGGATACAATGAGCAGTTCTTC,CASSSRAGGYNEQFF
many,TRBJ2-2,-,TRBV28,-,CASSLGFRFGELFF
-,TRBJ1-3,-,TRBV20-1,TGCAGTGCTAGAGACCCGGGGGGGGATGGAAACACCATATATTTT,CSARDPGGDGNTIYF
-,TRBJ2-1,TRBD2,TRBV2,TGTGCCAGCAGGGCCGCGGGACTAGCGGGAGGGCCTACTCACAATGAGCAGTTCTTC,CASRAAGLAGGPTHNEQFF
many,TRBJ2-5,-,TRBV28,TGTGCCAGCAGTTTACAGGCCAGAGGGGAGACCCAGTACTTC,CASSLQARGETQYF
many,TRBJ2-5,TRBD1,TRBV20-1,TGCAGTGCTAGAGATCCGGCAGGGGGAATTAGAGAGACCCAGTACTTC,CSARDPAGGIRETQYF
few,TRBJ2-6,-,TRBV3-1,TGTGCCAGCAGCCAAGATTGGAGGAGCGGTCTCGCTGGGGCCAACGTCCTGACTTTC,CASSQDWRSGLAGANVLTF
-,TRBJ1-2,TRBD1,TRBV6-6,TGTGCCAGCAGTTACTCGAACCAGGGGGACTATGGCTACACCTTC,CASSYSNQGDYGYTF
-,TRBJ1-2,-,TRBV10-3,TGTGCCATCAGAGAAAAAACAGGGAGCGCCGATGGCTACACCTTC,CAIREKTGSADGYTF
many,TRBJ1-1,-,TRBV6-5,TGTGCCAGCAGTTACTCGAATAAGAACACTGAAGCTTTCTTT,CASSYSNKNTEAFF
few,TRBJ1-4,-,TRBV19,TGTGCCAGTAGTACCCTAGCCCGTGCTGACAAACTGTTTTTT,CASSTLARADKLFF
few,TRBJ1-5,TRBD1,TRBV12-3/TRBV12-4,TGTGCCAGCAGTTTACGGCTCAGGGGGCGTCAGCCCCAGCATTTT,CASSLRLRGRQPQHF
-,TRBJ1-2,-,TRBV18,TGTGCCAGCTCACTCTTTCGACAGGATCAGAAAACTAACCATGGCTACACCTTC,CASSLFRQDQKTNHGYTF
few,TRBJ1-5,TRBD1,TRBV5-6,TGTGCCAGCAGTCGATGGGACAGGACTCAGCCCCAGCATTTT,CASSRWDRTQPQHF